Listed below are T cell receptor beta chains from one sample, sequenced in a study of STAT5B mutations in CD4+ large granular lymphocyte leukemia. Assay used: immunoSEQ multiplex PCR; TCRdb lists only in-frame clones, some missing. The sample records under 35,000 clones, around 73% being singletons. Sequenced input: CD4+ T cells from blood buffy coats. The receptors come from a human donor in good health. Each CDR3 is given with its conserved first and last residue. The D gene is left open where the match is weak. Only some rows state a clone size, as once, few, many or a class for expanded clones.

v_gene,len,d_gene,j_gene,abundance,CDR3nt,CDR3aa
TRBV28,13,NA,TRBJ1-2,NA,TGTGCCAGCAAACCAACAGGTATCGTCGGCTACACCTTC,CASKPTGIVGYTF
TRBV6-5,12,NA,TRBJ1-1,few,TGTGCCAGCAGAACGACGGATAGAGAAGCTTTCTTT,CASRTTDREAFF
TRBV6-1,15,NA,TRBJ1-5,NA,TGTGCCAGCAGTGAAGGGACAGTAAGCAATCAGCCCCAGCATTTT,CASSEGTVSNQPQHF
TRBV12-5,19,NA,TRBJ1-2,NA,TGTGCTAGTGGTTTGGCCACCGCGGGGGGGACGATATTTAACTATGGCTACACCTTC,CASGLATAGGTIFNYGYTF
TRBV5-4,15,NA,TRBJ1-1,few,TGTGCCAGCAGCTTGCCCTCTCAGGGGAACACTGAAGCTTTCTTT,CASSLPSQGNTEAFF
TRBV10-2,15,TRBD1,TRBJ2-2,NA,TGCGCCAGCAGTGAACAGGGGACCGACACCGGGGAGCTGTTTTTT,CASSEQGTDTGELFF
TRBV7-3,14,NA,TRBJ2-2,once,TGTGCCAGCAGCTTAATGAGTTTGCCCGGGGAGCTGTTTTTT,CASSLMSLPGELFF
TRBV11-2,13,TRBD2,TRBJ2-1,NA,TGTGCCAGCAGAACTAGCGGGGGACGTGAGCAGTTCTTC,CASRTSGGREQFF
TRBV19,15,NA,TRBJ1-5,NA,TGTGCCAGTAGTAAGGCGGGATATAGCAATCAGCCCCAGCATTTT,CASSKAGYSNQPQHF
TRBV6-5,15,NA,TRBJ1-5,NA,TGTGCCAGCAGCCCCGGCAGGGTTCCCAATCAGCCCCAGCATTTT,CASSPGRVPNQPQHF
TRBV30,15,TRBD2,TRBJ2-7,NA,TGTGCCTGGAGTGTAGGGACTAGCGGGGGGGACGAGCAGTACTTC,CAWSVGTSGGDEQYF
TRBV11-3,16,TRBD2,TRBJ2-2,NA,TGTGCCAGCAGCAGTGGTCTAGCGGGGGGCACCGGGGAGCTGTTTTTT,CASSSGLAGGTGELFF
TRBV28,17,TRBD2,TRBJ2-3,NA,TGTGCCAGCAGTTTGGGGCGACTAGCGACCAGCACAGATACGCAGTATTTT,CASSLGRLATSTDTQYF
TRBV28,17,NA,TRBJ1-4,NA,TGTGCCAGCAGCACAATCCTCCGGGTCCCACAACTGGAAAAACTGTTTTTT,CASSTILRVPQLEKLFF
TRBV19,13,TRBD1,TRBJ2-1,NA,TGTGCCAGTAGTTGGGACAGGTACAATGAGCAGTTCTTC,CASSWDRYNEQFF
TRBV7-9,13,NA,TRBJ1-2,few,TGTGCCAGCAGCTTACATTCCCGAGAAGGCTACACCTTC,CASSLHSREGYTF
TRBV5-1,17,NA,TRBJ1-3,NA,TGCGCCAGCAGCTTGCCGGAAGGTCCCAGCTCTGGAAACACCATATATTTT,CASSLPEGPSSGNTIYF
TRBV29-1,10,NA,TRBJ2-3,NA,TGCAGCGTTGGAACAGATACGCAGTATTTT,CSVGTDTQYF
TRBV6-1,13,NA,TRBJ2-5,NA,TGTGCCAGTCATACGGGAGCAACAGAGACCCAGTACTTC,CASHTGATETQYF
TRBV14,14,NA,TRBJ1-1,few,TGTGCCAGCAGCCAAGATAGCGCCGGGGTTGGAGCTTTCTTT,CASSQDSAGVGAFF
TRBV10-2,15,NA,TRBJ1-1,NA,TGCGCCACCACAGGGAGGGGGGGCAGGATCTCTGAAGCTTTCTTT,CATTGRGGRISEAFF
TRBV7-2,15,NA,TRBJ2-5,few,TGTGCCAGCAGCTTTCCCCGGACAAAGGGAGAGACCCAGTACTTC,CASSFPRTKGETQYF
TRBV9,14,TRBD2,TRBJ2-7,NA,TGTGCCAGCAGCGTAACTAGCGGGAACTACGAGCAGTACTTC,CASSVTSGNYEQYF
TRBV18,14,TRBD1,TRBJ2-1,NA,TGTGCCAGCTCACCCGGGACAGGGAACAATGAGCAGTTCTTC,CASSPGTGNNEQFF
TRBV5-8,14,NA,TRBJ1-5,NA,TGTGCCAGCAGCCCCCAGGGATATTTTCAGCCCCAGCATTTT,CASSPQGYFQPQHF
TRBV5-6,16,TRBD1,TRBJ2-2,NA,TGTGCCAGCAGCTTTAGTGACAGGGTCCTATCCGGGGAGCTGTTTTTT,CASSFSDRVLSGELFF
TRBV11-2,14,NA,TRBJ2-1,NA,TGTGCCAGCAGCTTCCTATCGATTTACAATGAGCAGTTCTTC,CASSFLSIYNEQFF
TRBV19,15,TRBD1,TRBJ1-5,NA,TGTGCCAGTAGCAATACAGGGGGCTTTAATCAGCCCCAGCATTTT,CASSNTGGFNQPQHF
TRBV19,14,NA,TRBJ1-2,NA,TGTGCCAGTAGTATTTCCCGGGACAACTATGGCTACACCTTC,CASSISRDNYGYTF
TRBV2,13,NA,TRBJ1-6,NA,TGTGCCAGCAGTGTAGGAGAGAGCTCACCCCTCCACTTT,CASSVGESSPLHF